These 25 T cell receptor beta chains were all obtained from the same sample, sequenced in a study of blood T cell repertoires in COVID-19. The data were produced by immunoSEQ multiplex PCR, yet TCRdb's version contains in-frame clones alone and is incomplete. The sample yields a few hundred thousand clones, about nine tenths seen once. The specimen sequenced was PBMCs or T cells enriched from blood (not recorded which). The receptors come from a woman under 30 who had recovered from COVID-19.

The V gene is TRBV6-6, the J gene TRBJ1-3, with D hard to call. CDR3 length: 11 amino acids. V was pared by 7 bases and J by 3 bases, with 4 bases between. CDR1 MNHNY and CDR2 SVGAGI come from the germline V gene (reference sequence). This chain's CDR3 is CASTFGNTIYF. CDR3 DNA sequence: TGTGCCAGCACATTTGGAAACACCATATATTTT.

This clone showed up just a few times. The sample holds other DNA sequences that translate to the same CDR3. This chain links TRBV18 with TRBJ1-5; the match to TRBD1 covers 8 bases. The germline gives CDR1 KGHSH, CDR2 LQKENI. With 2 bases clipped from V and 5 bases from J, the junction kept 2 bases outside the gene matches. This CDR3 is built from 14 residues. CDR3 nucleotide sequence: TGTGCCAGCTCACCAGCAGGGGGCGATCAGCCCCAGCATTTT. Translated: CASSPAGGDQPQHF.

The chain combines TRBV5-1 with TRBJ2-1; 8 nucleotides line up with TRBD2. Germline V gene data show CDR1 as SGHRS and CDR2 as YFSETQ. The J segment lost 5 bases and the V segment lost 4 bases, leaving 11 bases of the junction unmatched. There are 16 residues in the CDR3. CDR3 sequence reads: CASSPGGAGVHNEQFF. The CDR3 nucleotides read TGCGCCAGCAGCCCCGGGGGGGCGGGGGTCCACAATGAGCAGTTCTTC.

V and J are TRBV12-3 or TRBV12-4 and TRBJ1-3; no definite D call. There are 13 residues in the CDR3. Trimming took 8 bases from V and 2 from J, leaving 10 bases between them. DNA for the CDR3: TGTGCCAGCCTATGGGCAGCTGGAAACACCATATATTTT. This encodes CASLWAAGNTIYF.

The CDR3 spells CASMSRGSSKDTQYF. In nucleotides, the CDR3 is TGTGCCAGTATGAGTCGCGGGAGTTCGAAAGATACGCAGTATTTT. This chain joins TRBV19 and TRBJ2-3; 7 bases align to TRBD2. Looked up from germline, CDR1 is LNHDA and CDR2 is SQIVND (reference sequence). J was trimmed by 5 bases and V by 7 bases; bases with no gene match: 12. The CDR3 runs to 15 residues.

The rearrangement uses TRBV4-3 and TRBJ2-7, with a tentative D call TRBD2 (5 bases). The germline V gene encodes CDR1 LGHNA and CDR2 YSLEER. The CDR3 has 17 residues. With 1 base removed from V and 1 base from J, the gap between germline ends came to 17 bases. The CDR3 loop reads CASSQAASGSPSYEQYF. CDR3 bases: TGCGCCAGCAGCCAAGCGGCGTCGGGAAGCCCGTCCTACGAGCAGTACTTC.

The chain has TRBV25-1 and TRBJ2-5; 7 bases match TRBD1. The germline gives CDR1 MGHDK, CDR2 SYGVNS. J gave up 8 bases and V 5 bases, and 5 bases lay outside the gene matches. CDR3 size: 12 residues. The CDR3 protein is CASSISGGTQYF. CDR3 in DNA: TGTGCCAGCAGTATATCAGGGGGAACCCAGTACTTC. Full variable domain (rest looked up from reference TRBV25-1 and TRBJ2-5): EADIYQTPRYLVIGTGKKITLECSQTMGHDKMYWYQQDPGMELHLIHYSYGVNSTEKGDLSSESTVSRIRTEHFPLTLESARPSHTSQYLCASSISGGTQYFGPGTRLLVL.

The CDR3 DNA is TGTGCCAGCAGTAGAGACAGGAACGAAAAACTGTTTTTT. This gives the protein CASSRDRNEKLFF. The chain joins TRBV6-5 to TRBJ1-4; perhaps TRBD1 as D (6 bases). CDR3 length equals 13 residues. Trimming left V 5 bases short and J 8 bases short, with 12 bases between. Germline V gives CDR1 MNHEY, CDR2 SVGAGI.

The chain carries TRBV30 and TRBJ1-1; D gene ambiguous. The CDR3 has 13 residues. Germline assignment: CDR1 GTSNPN and CDR2 SVGIG (reference sequence). Trimming left V 4 bases short and J 1 base short, with 10 bases between. CDR3 protein: CAWMRDTNTEAFF. The CDR3, as DNA: TGTGCCTGGATGAGAGATACGAACACTGAAGCTTTCTTT.

The gene calls are TRBV30 and TRBJ1-2, with TRBD1 matching over 8 bases. There are 11 residues in the CDR3. Per the germline V gene, CDR1 is GTSNPN and CDR2 is SVGIG (reference sequence). With V trimmed by 5 bases and J by 9 bases, 5 bases remained unmatched. This chain's CDR3 is CAWGQGASYTF. CDR3 bases: TGTGCCTGGGGACAGGGTGCGAGCTACACCTTC.

V and J are TRBV11-2 and TRBJ2-5; tentatively, D is TRBD2 (6 bases). CDR1 and CDR2 (germline): SGHAT, FQNNGV. The V gene lost 4 bases and the J gene lost 2 bases, with 17 bases spanning the gap. This CDR3 contains 16 residues. The DNA for the CDR3 is TGTGCCAGCAGCTCATTCCCCGCTAGCGCACAAGAGACCCAGTACTTC. This codes for CASSSFPASAQETQYF. Filled out from reference TRBV11-2 and TRBJ2-5, the complete variable domain reads EAGVAQSPRYKIIEKRQSVAFWCNPISGHATLYWYQQILGQGPKLLIQFQNNGVVDDSQLPKDRFSAERLKGVDSTLKIQPAKLEDSAVYLCASSSFPASAQETQYFGPGTRLLVL.

This clone was detected only once. The chain combines TRBV5-1 with TRBJ1-2; 7 bases align to TRBD1. V was clipped by 4 bases and J by 4 bases; unmatched bases: 7. The CDR3 sequence is 14 residues long. Germline lookup yields CDR1 SGHRS and CDR2 YFSETQ. CDR3 in amino acids: CASSPRDRAYGYTF. The CDR3 DNA reads TGCGCCAGCAGCCCCCGGGACAGAGCCTATGGCTACACCTTC.

This clone was counted only a few times. J is TRBJ1-4 and V is TRBV18; weak D call: TRBD1 (5 bases). CDR1 KGHSH and CDR2 LQKENI come from the germline V gene. CDR3 length equals 12 residues. V was trimmed by 5 bases and J by 12 bases, leaving 13 bases between them. CDR3 protein: CASSAQGIELFF. The DNA of the CDR3 is TGTGCCAGCTCAGCCCAGGGTATAGAACTGTTTTTT.

This clone was observed a few times. This chain joins TRBV5-1 and TRBJ1-3; tentative D call: TRBD1 (5 bases). CDR3 length equals 13 residues. CDR1 and CDR2 from the germline V gene are SGHRS and YFSETQ. The ends were cut back, 3 bases at V and 7 bases at J, with 11 bases in the middle. CDR3 nucleotides: TGCGCCAGCAGCTGGGAATCAGGGAACACCATATATTTT. This codes for CASSWESGNTIYF.

The chain employs TRBV10-2 and TRBJ2-3; 15 bases map to TRBD2. The V segment lost 2 bases and the J segment 2 bases; nucleotides outside the gene matches: 5. Germline CDR1 WSHSY, CDR2 SAAADI. The CDR3 has 18 residues. CDR3 sequence reads: CASSEGLAGGPSTDTQYF. The CDR3 nucleotides read TGCGCCAGCAGTGAGGGACTAGCGGGGGGGCCATCCACAGATACGCAGTATTTT.

The chain joins TRBV6-6 to TRBJ1-5; weak D call: TRBD1 (6 bases). The CDR3 is made up of 15 amino acids. Germline CDR1 and CDR2: MNHNY and SVGAGI (reference sequence). V was clipped by 0 bases and J by 11 bases, with 17 bases between them. The CDR3 nucleotides are TGTGCCAGCAGTTACTCGACAGGCCCTCGGTGGGCCCAGCATTTT. Protein: CASSYSTGPRWAQHF.

The chain combines TRBV9 with TRBJ2-2; 11 bases map to TRBD2. Germline values: CDR1 SGDLS, CDR2 YYNGEE. The V gene end was trimmed by 3 bases and the J gene end by 1 base; junction bases not matched to a gene: 5. CDR3 length: 17 residues. CDR3 DNA sequence: TGTGCCAGCAGCGACCCGGGACTAGCGGAGAACACCGGGGAGCTGTTTTTT. It codes for CASSDPGLAENTGELFF.

The chain uses TRBV4-3 and TRBJ1-4; D uncertain. V was shortened by 0 bases and J by 2 bases, with 7 bases between the two germline ends. The germline gives CDR1 LGHNA, CDR2 YSLEER. The CDR3 runs to 15 residues. The CDR3 here is CASSQDLRTNEKLFF. Written as DNA, the CDR3 is TGCGCCAGCAGCCAAGATCTCAGGACTAATGAAAAACTGTTTTTT.

This chain uses TRBV28 with TRBJ1-5; TRBD1 is a possible D gene (5 bases). This CDR3 comprises 14 residues. V dropped 6 bases and J dropped 7 bases, with 16 bases sitting between them. Germline V CDR1 and CDR2: MDHEN, SYDVKM. DNA for the CDR3: TGTGCCAGCAGACCCCTGGGGGGGGTACAGCCCCAGCATTTT. Protein sequence: CASRPLGGVQPQHF.

A few counts support this clone. The rearrangement links TRBV14 to TRBJ2-5; TRBD2 matches at 10 bases. In germline, CDR1 is SGHDN, CDR2 FVKESK. The length of the CDR3 is 19 residues. Losses at the gene ends were 0 bases for V and 1 base for J; bases not matched to a gene: 11. DNA of the CDR3: TGTGCCAGCAGCCAAGAGTACTCGTGGACTAGCGGTACCCAAGAGACCCAGTACTTC. Protein: CASSQEYSWTSGTQETQYF.

A few counts support this clone. The chain couples TRBV27 to TRBJ2-1; D not certain. This CDR3 comprises 12 residues. The V end lost 9 bases, the J end lost 2 bases, and 8 bases lay between the germline ends. Germline CDR1 and CDR2: MNHEY and SMNVEV (reference sequence). In nucleotides, the CDR3 is TGTGCCAGTATCGGAGCCTACAATGAGCAGTTCTTC. Its protein is CASIGAYNEQFF.

V usage is TRBV5-4 and J usage is TRBJ2-3, with D unclear. With 4 bases removed from V and 1 base from J, the gap between germline ends came to 7 bases. The CDR3 consists of 13 residues. Germline CDR1 and CDR2: SGHNT and YYREEE (reference sequence). The CDR3 DNA reads TGTGCCAGCAGCCGCCGGGGCACAGATACGCAGTATTTT. It codes for CASSRRGTDTQYF.

This clone was observed once. The chain couples TRBV30 to TRBJ1-5; TRBD1 matches 7 bases. V lost 2 bases, J lost 0 bases, and 4 bases stayed unmatched. The CDR3 length is 15 residues. Germline assignment: CDR1 GTSNPN and CDR2 SVGIG (reference sequence). This CDR3 is CAWSPDRASNQPQHF. As DNA, the CDR3 is TGTGCCTGGAGTCCTGACAGGGCTAGCAATCAGCCCCAGCATTTT.

The rearrangement uses TRBV19 and TRBJ2-2; 12 bases map to TRBD1. Germline assignment: CDR1 LNHDA and CDR2 SQIVND (reference sequence). After removal of 4 bases from V and 4 bases from J, the junction contained 7 bases not matched to a gene. This CDR3 region has 17 residues. The CDR3 sequence: CASSKGQGASITGELFF. In nucleotides, the CDR3 is TGTGCCAGTAGTAAGGGACAGGGGGCATCGATCACCGGGGAGCTGTTTTTT.

V usage is TRBV5-6 and J usage is TRBJ2-3; TRBD1 is a possible D gene (6 bases). Germline loops: CDR1 SGHDT, CDR2 YYEEEE. There are 14 residues in the CDR3. Trimming took off 6 bases at V and 1 base at J, with 12 bases between the two ends. The CDR3 DNA follows: TGTGCCAGCACCACGACAGGCCGCACAGATACGCAGTATTTT. Translated: CASTTTGRTDTQYF.